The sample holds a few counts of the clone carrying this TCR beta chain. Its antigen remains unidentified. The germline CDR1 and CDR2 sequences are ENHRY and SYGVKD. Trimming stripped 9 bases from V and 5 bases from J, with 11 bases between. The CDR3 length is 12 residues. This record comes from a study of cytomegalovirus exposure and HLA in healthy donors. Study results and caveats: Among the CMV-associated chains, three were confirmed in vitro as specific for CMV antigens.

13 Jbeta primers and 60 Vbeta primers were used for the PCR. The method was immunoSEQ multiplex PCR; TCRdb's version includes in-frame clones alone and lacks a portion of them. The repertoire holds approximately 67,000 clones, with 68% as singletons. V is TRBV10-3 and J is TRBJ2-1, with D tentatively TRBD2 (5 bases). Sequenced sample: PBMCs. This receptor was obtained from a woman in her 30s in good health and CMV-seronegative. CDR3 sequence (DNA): TGTGCCATGGGGTACGGGGACAATGAGCAGTTCTTC. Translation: CAMGYGDNEQFF.